The entry below describes one T cell receptor (beta chain). With 5 bases removed from V and 5 bases from J, the gap between germline ends came to 15 bases. Germline loops: CDR1 MNHEY, CDR2 SVGAGI. The CDR3 is 14 amino acids. The libraries were made with immunoSEQ v3.0 at survey level. Produced via immunoSEQ multiplex PCR; TCRdb's table is partial and in-frame only. The sample carries 29,000 or so clones, 95% recorded once. This sample stems from a study of long-term antiretroviral therapy in people with HIV. V usage is TRBV6-5 and J usage is TRBJ1-1, with D possibly being TRBD1 (5 bases). The receptor was derived from a man aged 25 to 45 with HIV. The source was unsorted PBMCs, collected 5.3 years after starting antiretroviral therapy. DNA for the CDR3: TGTGCCAGCAGTCCCTTTCTCGGGGGAACTGAAGCTTTCTTT. The encoded protein is CASSPFLGGTEAFF.